This TCR beta chain appears in the sequencing data of a study of control samples from healthy donors and cancer patients. The assay was immunoSEQ multiplex PCR, and TCRdb's table has in-frame clones only and misses some. The sample holds tens of thousands of clones, approximately 92% seen once. CDR1 is MNHNY, CDR2 SVGAGI, per germline (reference sequence). The CDR3 spans 15 residues. V was pared by 5 bases and J by 3 bases, with 16 bases between. Sequenced material: PBMCs. The sequence was collected from a young man with colorectal cancer. This chain uses TRBV6-6 with TRBJ1-2, with D possibly matching TRBD1 (5 bases). The CDR3 region has the DNA TGTGCCAGCAGTCAGCGGCAGGGACTTGACTATGGCTACACCTTC. Protein sequence: CASSQRQGLDYGYTF.